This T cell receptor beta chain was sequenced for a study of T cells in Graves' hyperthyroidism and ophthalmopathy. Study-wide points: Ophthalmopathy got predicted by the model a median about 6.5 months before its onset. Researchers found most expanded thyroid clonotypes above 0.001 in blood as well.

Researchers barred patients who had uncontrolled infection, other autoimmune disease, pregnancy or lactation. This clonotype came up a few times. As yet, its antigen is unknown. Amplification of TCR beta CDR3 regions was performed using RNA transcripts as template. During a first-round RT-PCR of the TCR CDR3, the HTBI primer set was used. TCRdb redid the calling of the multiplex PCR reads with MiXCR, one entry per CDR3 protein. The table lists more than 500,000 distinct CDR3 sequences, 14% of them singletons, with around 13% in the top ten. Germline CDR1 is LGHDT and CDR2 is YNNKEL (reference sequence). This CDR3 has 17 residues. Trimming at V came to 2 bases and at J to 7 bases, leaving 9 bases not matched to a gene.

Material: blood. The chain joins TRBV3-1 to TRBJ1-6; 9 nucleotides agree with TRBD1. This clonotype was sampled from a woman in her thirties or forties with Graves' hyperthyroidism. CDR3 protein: CASSQSTGGSPNSPLHF. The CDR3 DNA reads TGTGCCAGCAGCCAATCTACAGGGGGCTCCCCGAATTCACCCCTCCACTTT.